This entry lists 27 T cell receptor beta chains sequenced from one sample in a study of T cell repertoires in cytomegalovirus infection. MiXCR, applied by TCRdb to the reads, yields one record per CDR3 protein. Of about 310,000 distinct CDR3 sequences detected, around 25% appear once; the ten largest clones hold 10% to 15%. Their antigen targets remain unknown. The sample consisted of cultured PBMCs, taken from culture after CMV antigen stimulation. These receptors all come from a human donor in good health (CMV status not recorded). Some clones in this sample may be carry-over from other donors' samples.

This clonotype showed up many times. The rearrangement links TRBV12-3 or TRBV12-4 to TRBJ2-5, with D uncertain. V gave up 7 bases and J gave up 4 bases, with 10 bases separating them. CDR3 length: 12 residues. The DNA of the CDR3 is TGTGCCAGCATGAGGCTGGGAGAGACCCAGTACTTC. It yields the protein CASMRLGETQYF.

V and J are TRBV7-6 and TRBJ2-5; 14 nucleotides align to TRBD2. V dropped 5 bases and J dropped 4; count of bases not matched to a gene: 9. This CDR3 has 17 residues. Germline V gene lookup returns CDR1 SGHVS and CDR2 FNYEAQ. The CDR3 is CASSPGGTSGSVETQYF. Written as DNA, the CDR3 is TGTGCCAGCAGCCCCGGGGGGACTAGCGGGAGTGTAGAGACCCAGTACTTC. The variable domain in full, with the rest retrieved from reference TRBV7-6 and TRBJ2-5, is GAGVSQSPRYKVTKRGQDVALRCDPISGHVSLYWYRQALGQGPEFLTYFNYEAQQDKSGLPNDRFSAERPEGSISTLTIQRTEQRDSAMYRCASSPGGTSGSVETQYFGPGTRLLVL.

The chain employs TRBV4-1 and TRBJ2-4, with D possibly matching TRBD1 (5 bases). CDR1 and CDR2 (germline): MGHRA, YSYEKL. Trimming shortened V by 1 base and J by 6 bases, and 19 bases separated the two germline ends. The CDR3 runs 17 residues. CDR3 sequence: CASSQGGYDSVGNIQYF. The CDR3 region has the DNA TGCGCCAGCAGCCAAGGAGGTTACGACAGTGTAGGAAACATTCAGTACTTC.

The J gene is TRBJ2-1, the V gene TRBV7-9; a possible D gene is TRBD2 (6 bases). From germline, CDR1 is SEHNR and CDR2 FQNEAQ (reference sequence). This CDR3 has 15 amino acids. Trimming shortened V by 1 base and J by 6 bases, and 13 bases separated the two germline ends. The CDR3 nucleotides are TGTGCCAGCAGCTTAGATGGCGGGAAAATCAATGAGCAGTTCTTC. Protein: CASSLDGGKINEQFF.

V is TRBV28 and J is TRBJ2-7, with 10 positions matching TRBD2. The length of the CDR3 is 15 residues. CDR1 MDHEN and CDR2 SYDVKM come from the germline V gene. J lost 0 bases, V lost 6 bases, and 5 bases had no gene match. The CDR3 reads CASRSGLAASYEQYF. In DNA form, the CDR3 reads TGTGCCAGCAGATCAGGACTAGCGGCCTCCTACGAGCAGTACTTC.

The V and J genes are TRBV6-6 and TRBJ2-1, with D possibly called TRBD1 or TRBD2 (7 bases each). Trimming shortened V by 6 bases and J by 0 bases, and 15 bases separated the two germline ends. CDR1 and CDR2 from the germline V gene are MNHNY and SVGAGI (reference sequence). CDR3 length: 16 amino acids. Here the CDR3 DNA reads TGTGCCAGCAGAAACAGGGGAGGGGACTCCTACAATGAGCAGTTCTTC. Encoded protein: CASRNRGGDSYNEQFF.

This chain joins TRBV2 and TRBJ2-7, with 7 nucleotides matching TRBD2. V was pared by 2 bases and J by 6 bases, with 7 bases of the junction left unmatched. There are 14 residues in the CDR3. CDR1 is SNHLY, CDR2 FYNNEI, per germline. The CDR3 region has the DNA TGTGCCAGCAGTGAACGCGGGAGTGGTAGCGAGCAGTACGTC. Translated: CASSERGSGSEQYV.

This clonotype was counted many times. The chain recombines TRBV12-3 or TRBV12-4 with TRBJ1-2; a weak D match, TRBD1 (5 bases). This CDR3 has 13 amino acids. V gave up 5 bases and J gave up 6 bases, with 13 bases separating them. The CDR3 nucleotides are TGTGCCAGCAGTCCAGGGACGGTGGATGGCTACACCTTC. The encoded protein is CASSPGTVDGYTF.

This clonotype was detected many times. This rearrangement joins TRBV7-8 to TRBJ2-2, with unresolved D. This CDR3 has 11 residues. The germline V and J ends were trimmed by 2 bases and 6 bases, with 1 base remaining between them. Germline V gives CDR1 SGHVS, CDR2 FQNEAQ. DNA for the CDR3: TGTGCCAGCAGCTTACCCGGGGAGCTGTTTTTT. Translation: CASSLPGELFF.

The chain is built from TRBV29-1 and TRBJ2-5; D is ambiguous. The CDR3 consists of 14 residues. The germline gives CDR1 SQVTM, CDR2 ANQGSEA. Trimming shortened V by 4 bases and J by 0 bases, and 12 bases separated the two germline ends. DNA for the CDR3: TGCAGCGTTGCCGGATCGAGCAACCAAGAGACCCAGTACTTC. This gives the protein CSVAGSSNQETQYF.

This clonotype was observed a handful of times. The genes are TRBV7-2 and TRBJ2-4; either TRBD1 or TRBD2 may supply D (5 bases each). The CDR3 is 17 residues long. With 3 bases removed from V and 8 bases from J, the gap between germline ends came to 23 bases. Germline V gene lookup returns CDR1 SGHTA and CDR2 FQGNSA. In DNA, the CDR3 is TGTGCCAGCAGCTTCATATCTAGGGGTTCCGAGAGGGACATTCAGTACTTC. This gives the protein CASSFISRGSERDIQYF. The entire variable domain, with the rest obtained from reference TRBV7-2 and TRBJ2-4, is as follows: GAGVSQSPSNKVTEKGKDVELRCDPISGHTALYWYRQSLGQGLEFLIYFQGNSAPDKSGLPSDRFSAERTGGSVSTLTIQRTQQEDSAVYLCASSFISRGSERDIQYFGAGTRLSVL.

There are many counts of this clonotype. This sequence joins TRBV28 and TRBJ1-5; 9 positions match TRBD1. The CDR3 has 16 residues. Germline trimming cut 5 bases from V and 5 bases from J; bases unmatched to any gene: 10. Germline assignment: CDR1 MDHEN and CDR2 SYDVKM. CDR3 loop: CASSPTSGQGHQPQHF. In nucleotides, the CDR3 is TGTGCCAGCAGTCCTACCTCGGGACAGGGACATCAGCCCCAGCATTTT.

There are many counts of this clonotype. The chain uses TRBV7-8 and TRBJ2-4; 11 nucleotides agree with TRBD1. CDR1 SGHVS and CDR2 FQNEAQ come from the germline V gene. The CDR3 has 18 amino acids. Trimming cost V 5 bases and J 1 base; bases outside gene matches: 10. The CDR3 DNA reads TGTGCCAGCAGCGCCAGGACAGGGGGCGGTGCGGCCAAAAACATTCAGTACTTC. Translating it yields CASSARTGGGAAKNIQYF.

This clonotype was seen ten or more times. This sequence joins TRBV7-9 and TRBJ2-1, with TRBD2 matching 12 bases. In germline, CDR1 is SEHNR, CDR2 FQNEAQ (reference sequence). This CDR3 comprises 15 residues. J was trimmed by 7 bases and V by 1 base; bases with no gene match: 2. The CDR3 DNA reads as TGTGCCAGCAGCTTAGTGACTAGCGGGAGTAATGAGCAGTTCTTC. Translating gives CASSLVTSGSNEQFF.

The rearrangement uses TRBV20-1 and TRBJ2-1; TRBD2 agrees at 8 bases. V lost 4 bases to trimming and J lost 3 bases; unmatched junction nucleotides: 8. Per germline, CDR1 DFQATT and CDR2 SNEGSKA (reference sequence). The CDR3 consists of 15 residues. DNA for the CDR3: TGCAGTGCTACAGCCCTAGCGGGTAACTACAATGAGCAGTTCTTC. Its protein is CSATALAGNYNEQFF.

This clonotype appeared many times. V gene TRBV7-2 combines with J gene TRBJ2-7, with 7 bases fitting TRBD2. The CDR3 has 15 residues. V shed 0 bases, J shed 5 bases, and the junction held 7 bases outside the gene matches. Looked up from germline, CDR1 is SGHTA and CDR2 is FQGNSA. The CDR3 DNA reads TGTGCCAGCAGCTTAGCGCCCGGGACTATGAACGAGCAGTACGTC. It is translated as CASSLAPGTMNEQYV.

The chain's CDR3 is CASSLLVQGRNEQYF. The DNA of the CDR3 is TGTGCCAGCAGTTTATTAGTACAGGGGCGCAACGAGCAGTACTTC. The J gene is TRBJ2-7, the V gene TRBV27, with TRBD1 matching 7 bases. Germline V gene sequence: CDR1 MNHEY, CDR2 SMNVEV (reference sequence). The CDR3 runs to 15 residues. V gave up 1 base and J gave up 5 bases; unmatched junction bases: 8.

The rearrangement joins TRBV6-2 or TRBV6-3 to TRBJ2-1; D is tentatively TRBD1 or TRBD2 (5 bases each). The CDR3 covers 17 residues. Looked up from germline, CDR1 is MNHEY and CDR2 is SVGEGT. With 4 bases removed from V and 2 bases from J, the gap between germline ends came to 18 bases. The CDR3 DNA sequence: TGTGCCAGCAGTTCCCCTCCGGGACGTCGAACCTACAATGAGCAGTTCTTC. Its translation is CASSSPPGRRTYNEQFF.

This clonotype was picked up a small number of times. Here the CDR3 DNA reads TGTGCCAGCAGCTTAGCCCAGGGGTCCTACGAGCAGTACGTC. Protein sequence: CASSLAQGSYEQYV. V is TRBV11-2 and J is TRBJ2-7, with a tentative D call TRBD1 (6 bases). The CDR3 has 14 amino acids. Trimming shortened V by 1 base and J by 1 base, and 8 bases separated the two germline ends. Germline V gene lookup returns CDR1 SGHAT and CDR2 FQNNGV.

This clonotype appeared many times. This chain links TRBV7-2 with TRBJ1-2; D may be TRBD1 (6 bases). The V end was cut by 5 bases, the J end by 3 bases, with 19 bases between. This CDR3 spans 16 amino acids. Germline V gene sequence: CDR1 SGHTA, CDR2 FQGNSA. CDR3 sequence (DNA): TGTGCCAGCAGCCGAACGACACAACAGGGAGACTATGGCTACACCTTC. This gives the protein CASSRTTQQGDYGYTF.

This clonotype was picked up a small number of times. The CDR3 DNA follows: TGTGCCAGCAGACCTCTAGCGGGAGATGAGCAGTTCTTC. As protein: CASRPLAGDEQFF. The chain has TRBV7-6 and TRBJ2-1, with TRBD2 matching 10 bases. Germline V lookup: CDR1 SGHVS, CDR2 FNYEAQ. V was clipped by 6 bases and J by 8 bases; unmatched bases: 4. The CDR3 contains 13 residues.

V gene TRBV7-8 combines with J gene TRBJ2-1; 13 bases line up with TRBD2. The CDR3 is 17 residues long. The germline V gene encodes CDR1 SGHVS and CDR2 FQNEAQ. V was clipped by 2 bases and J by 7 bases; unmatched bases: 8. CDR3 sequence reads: CASSLSGLAGVWNEQFF. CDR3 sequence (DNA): TGTGCCAGCAGCTTATCCGGACTAGCGGGAGTTTGGAATGAGCAGTTCTTC.

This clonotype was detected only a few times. The CDR3 nucleotides read TGTGCCAGCAGTGAAATGGTCGGGGGCTATGGCTACACCTTC. The encoded protein is CASSEMVGGYGYTF. The rearrangement links TRBV2 to TRBJ1-2, with TRBD1 as a possible D gene (5 bases). Trimming stripped 2 bases from V and 4 bases from J, with 11 bases between. There are 14 residues in the CDR3. The germline V gene encodes CDR1 SNHLY and CDR2 FYNNEI.

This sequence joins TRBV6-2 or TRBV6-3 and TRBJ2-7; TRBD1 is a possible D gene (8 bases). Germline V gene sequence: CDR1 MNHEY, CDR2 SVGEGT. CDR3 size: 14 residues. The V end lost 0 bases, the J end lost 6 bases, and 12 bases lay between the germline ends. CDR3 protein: CASSYSNRGGEQYV. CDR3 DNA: TGTGCCAGCAGTTACTCGAACAGGGGGGGCGAGCAGTACGTC.

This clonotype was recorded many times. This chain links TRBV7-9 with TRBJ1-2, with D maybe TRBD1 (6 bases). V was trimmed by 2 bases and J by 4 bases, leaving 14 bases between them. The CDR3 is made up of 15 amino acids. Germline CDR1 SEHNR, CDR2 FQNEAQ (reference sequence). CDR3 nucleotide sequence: TGTGCCAGCAGCTTACAGACAGGAGTGCCCTATGGCTACACCTTC. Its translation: CASSLQTGVPYGYTF.

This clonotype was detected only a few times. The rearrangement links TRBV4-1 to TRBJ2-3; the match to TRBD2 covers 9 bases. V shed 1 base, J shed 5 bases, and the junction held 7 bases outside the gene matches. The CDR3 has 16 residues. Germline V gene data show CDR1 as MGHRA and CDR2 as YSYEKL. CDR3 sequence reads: CASSQGLAGVEDTQYF. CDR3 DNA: TGCGCCAGCAGCCAAGGATTAGCGGGAGTGGAAGATACGCAGTATTTT.

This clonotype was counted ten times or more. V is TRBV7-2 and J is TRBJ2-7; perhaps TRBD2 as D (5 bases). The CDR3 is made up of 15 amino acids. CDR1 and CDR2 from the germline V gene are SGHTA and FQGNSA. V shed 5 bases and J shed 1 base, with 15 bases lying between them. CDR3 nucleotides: TGTGCCAGCAGCCCTGACTCCGGGATTTCCTACGAGCAGTACTTC. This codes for CASSPDSGISYEQYF.